Below are 32 T cell receptor beta chains sequenced from a single sample in a study of metastatic and nonmetastatic thyroid tumors. TCRdb reanalyzed the PCR reads via MiXCR. The profile shows around 19,000 clones, under 30% of them singletons. No treatment of any kind had been given to any patient before thyroid surgery. Sequencing used tumor tissue. The source is a male donor with papillary thyroid cancer or a benign thyroid nodule (not recorded which). Some clones in this sample may be carry-over from other donors' samples.

The CDR3 sequence is CASTKTVNTGELFF. Here the CDR3 DNA reads TGTGCCAGCACCAAGACAGTAAACACCGGGGAGCTGTTTTTT. The gene calls are TRBV12-3 or TRBV12-4 and TRBJ2-2, with a possible D match to TRBD1 (5 bases). V lost 7 bases, J lost 2 bases, and 11 bases lay in between. The CDR3 is 14 residues long.

The rearrangement uses TRBV30 and TRBJ1-6, with D perhaps matching TRBD1 (5 bases). V dropped 0 bases and J dropped 11 bases, with 14 bases sitting between them. The CDR3 is 14 amino acids. The V gene's germline CDR1 is GTSNPN and CDR2 SVGIG (reference sequence). The CDR3 bases are TGTGCCTGGAGTGTTGACCAGGGAGGTCCACCCCTCCACTTT. As protein: CAWSVDQGGPPLHF.

The V gene is TRBV5-1, the J gene TRBJ1-5, with a weak D call TRBD1 (5 bases). Germline loops: CDR1 SGHRS, CDR2 YFSETQ. The CDR3 extends over 15 amino acids. V was cut by 4 bases and J by 8 bases, with 19 bases left in between. As DNA, the CDR3 is TGCGCCAGCAGCGAACAGGTTAATAGCATTGAGCCCCAGCATTTT. It codes for CASSEQVNSIEPQHF.

The chain recombines TRBV30 with TRBJ1-4, with unresolved D. Germline loops: CDR1 GTSNPN, CDR2 SVGIG (reference sequence). Between the trimmed V and J ends, which lost 2 bases and 4 bases, there was a span of 14 bases. CDR3 size: 15 residues. The CDR3 nucleotides read TGTGCCTGGAGTATTCGGACCCTATTTAATGAAAAACTGTTTTTT. It codes for CAWSIRTLFNEKLFF.

This clone was detected a few times. The rearrangement uses TRBV6-2 or TRBV6-3 and TRBJ2-5; D is uncertain. From germline, CDR1 is MNHEY and CDR2 SVGEGT. Trimming shortened V by 8 bases and J by 5 bases, and 0 bases separated the two germline ends. The CDR3 totals 8 residues. The CDR3 region is CASETQYF. The CDR3 bases are TGTGCCAGCGAGACCCAGTACTTC.

This clone was seen many times. This sequence joins TRBV14 and TRBJ2-2; TRBD2 matches at 10 bases. This CDR3 has 17 residues. The V segment lost 4 bases and the J segment 1 base; nucleotides outside the gene matches: 6. From germline, CDR1 is SGHDN and CDR2 FVKESK. CDR3 region: CASSPEREGRNTGELFF. The CDR3 DNA sequence: TGTGCCAGCAGCCCAGAGCGGGAGGGCCGGAACACCGGGGAGCTGTTTTTT.

In this sample, this clone is medium-sized. Other DNA sequences in the sample encode the same CDR3. The chain has TRBV5-1 and TRBJ2-7; 11 nucleotides match TRBD1. The CDR3 is 13 residues long. Germline CDR1 SGHRS, CDR2 YFSETQ. V shed 5 bases and J 7 bases; nucleotides not matched to a gene: 5. Here the CDR3 DNA reads TGCGCCAGCAGACGGACAGGGGGCACAGAGCAGTACTTC. It encodes CASRRTGGTEQYF. The whole variable domain, remainder taken from reference TRBV5-1 and TRBJ2-7, is KAGVTQTPRYLIKTRGQQVTLSCSPISGHRSVSWYQQTPGQGLQFLFEYFSETQRNKGNFPGRFSGRQFSNSRSEMNVSTLELGDSALYLCASRRTGGTEQYFGPGTRLTVT.

By sample fraction, this clone is medium-sized. V usage is TRBV12-3 or TRBV12-4 and J usage is TRBJ2-7; D is undetermined. This CDR3 contains 15 residues. V lost 1 base and J lost 2, with 12 bases in between. The CDR3 region is CASSLGRNVPYEQYF. The CDR3 DNA is TGTGCCAGCAGTTTAGGAAGGAACGTCCCCTACGAGCAGTACTTC.

V gene TRBV2 combines with J gene TRBJ2-6; no reliable D call. This CDR3 spans 15 amino acids. V lost 6 bases, J lost 1 base, and 10 bases lay in between. The germline V gene encodes CDR1 SNHLY and CDR2 FYNNEI. The CDR3 DNA is TGTGCCAGCAGCGAAAAGTTGTCTGGGGCCAACGTCCTGACTTTC. It specifies CASSEKLSGANVLTF.

CDR3 protein: CSARGTAENSPLHF. The DNA of the CDR3 is TGCAGTGCTAGAGGGACCGCGGAGAATTCACCCCTCCACTTT. This rearrangement joins TRBV20-1 to TRBJ1-6; D unresolved. V was shortened by 1 base and J by 7 bases, with 11 bases between the two germline ends. This CDR3 has 14 amino acids. The germline CDR1 and CDR2 sequences are DFQATT and SNEGSKA (reference sequence).

V and J are TRBV6-2 or TRBV6-3 and TRBJ2-7, with TRBD1 identical over 9 bases. The V segment lost 0 bases and the J segment 4 bases; nucleotides outside the gene matches: 7. The CDR3 totals 16 residues. The germline V gene has CDR1 MNHEY and CDR2 SVGEGT. The CDR3 DNA reads TGTGCCAGCAGTTACTCGGGGACAGGGTCTTCGTACGAGCAGTACTTC. It is translated as CASSYSGTGSSYEQYF.

Relative to its sample, this clone is medium-sized. The V gene is TRBV18, the J gene TRBJ2-7; 7 nucleotides agree with TRBD2. Germline V gene lookup returns CDR1 KGHSH and CDR2 LQKENI. The CDR3 loop spans 13 amino acids. Losses at the gene ends were 6 bases for V and 5 bases for J; bases not matched to a gene: 7. The CDR3 coding sequence is TGTGCCAGCTCCACGGGAGGTACAGACGAGCAGTACTTC. This gives the protein CASSTGGTDEQYF.

The CDR3 DNA follows: TGTGCCAGCAGCGTAGGGGACAGGGGGCCAGATACGCAGTATTTT. Translation: CASSVGDRGPDTQYF. The chain links TRBV9 to TRBJ2-3; 12 positions agree with TRBD1. The CDR3 loop spans 15 amino acids. CDR1 and CDR2 from the germline V gene are SGDLS and YYNGEE. With V trimmed by 0 bases and J by 4 bases, 0 bases remained unmatched.

The V gene is TRBV28, the J gene TRBJ1-2, with 7 positions matching TRBD1. The CDR3 length is 13 residues. Trimming took 6 bases from V and 2 from J; bases not matched to a gene: 3. Germline CDR1 and CDR2: MDHEN and SYDVKM. The CDR3 coding sequence is TGTGCCAGCAGGACAGGGTCAAACTATGGCTACACCTTC. Translated: CASRTGSNYGYTF.

The gene calls are TRBV6-1 and TRBJ1-6, with D maybe TRBD1 (6 bases). The CDR3 is 17 residues long. Germline lookup yields CDR1 MNHNS and CDR2 SASEGT. The V and J ends lost 7 bases and 9 bases respectively, with 25 bases between them. The CDR3 sequence is CASTQTPQGTLGSPLHF. The CDR3 nucleotides read TGTGCCAGCACCCAAACCCCCCAGGGGACCCTAGGTTCACCCCTCCACTTT.

The chain is built from TRBV14 and TRBJ2-1; 10 nucleotides match TRBD2. J gave up 5 bases and V 4 bases, and 11 bases lay outside the gene matches. The CDR3 sequence is 17 residues long. Germline CDR1 SGHDN, CDR2 FVKESK. The CDR3 bases are TGTGCCAGCAGCCGATACGGAGCGGGAGGGCCGGACAATGAGCAGTTCTTC. Encoded protein: CASSRYGAGGPDNEQFF.

This clone ranks as medium-sized. The same CDR3 also results from other DNA sequences found in this sample. This chain uses TRBV12-5 with TRBJ1-2, with 10 positions matching TRBD1. The V segment lost 4 bases and the J segment 6 bases; nucleotides outside the gene matches: 8. Per the germline V gene, CDR1 is LGHNT and CDR2 is FRNRAP. The CDR3 totals 15 residues. DNA of the CDR3: TGTGCTAGTGGTTCCCCACGCGGGACAGGGGATGGCTACACCTTC. The encoded protein is CASGSPRGTGDGYTF.

This clone came up many times. V gene TRBV5-4 combines with J gene TRBJ1-3; D is ambiguous. Germline V CDR1 and CDR2: SGHNT, YYREEE (reference sequence). Deletions cut 2 bases from V and 0 bases from J, with 3 bases between. This CDR3 has 13 residues. This CDR3 is CASSFDSGNTIYF. The CDR3 DNA sequence: TGTGCCAGCAGCTTCGACTCTGGAAACACCATATATTTT.

This clone was seen many times. V gene TRBV18 combines with J gene TRBJ2-6; D not resolved. The CDR3 has 16 residues. Germline V CDR1 and CDR2: KGHSH, LQKENI. V was trimmed by 0 bases and J by 1 base, leaving 7 bases between them. This CDR3 reads CASSPPKGSGANVLTF. CDR3 coding DNA: TGTGCCAGCTCACCACCGAAGGGTTCTGGGGCCAACGTCCTGACTTTC.

The rearrangement uses TRBV2 and TRBJ1-2, with 11 bases aligning to TRBD1. The V gene end was trimmed by 6 bases and the J gene end by 6 bases; junction bases not matched to a gene: 9. CDR3 length: 15 residues. Per the germline V gene, CDR1 is SNHLY and CDR2 is FYNNEI. In DNA, the CDR3 is TGTGCCAGCAGAGAAATGGGACAGGGGGAGAATGGCTACACCTTC. Its translation is CASREMGQGENGYTF.

This clone was recorded at least ten times. CDR3 amino acids: CASSTSGTSYNEQFF. The CDR3 DNA sequence: TGTGCCAGTAGTACTAGCGGGACCTCCTACAATGAGCAGTTCTTC. This chain uses TRBV19 with TRBJ2-1; 9 bases map to TRBD2. The V segment lost 4 bases and the J segment 0 bases; nucleotides outside the gene matches: 1. Germline V gene data show CDR1 as LNHDA and CDR2 as SQIVND (reference sequence). CDR3 length equals 15 residues. The complete variable domain, with remaining parts taken from reference TRBV19 and TRBJ2-1, reads DGGITQSPKYLFRKEGQNVTLSCEQNLNHDAMYWYRQDPGQGLRLIYYSQIVNDFQKGDIAEGYSVSREKKESFPLTVTSAQKNPTAFYLCASSTSGTSYNEQFFGPGTRLTVL.

The chain uses TRBV4-2 and TRBJ2-1, with D possibly TRBD2 on 6 matching bases. Per germline, CDR1 LGHNA and CDR2 YNFKEQ. V lost 5 bases to trimming and J lost 4 bases, with 21 bases between them. This CDR3 has 17 amino acids. The CDR3 region has the DNA TGTGCCAGCAGCAACCCCCTTGATAGCGGAGATTACAATGAGCAGTTCTTC. This encodes CASSNPLDSGDYNEQFF.

This clone was seen more than once but under ten times. This may come from a read error, since a much larger clone is one base off. The chain combines TRBV20-1 with TRBJ2-5, with D uncertain. This CDR3 is 13 amino acids long. CDR1 DFQATT and CDR2 SNEGSKA come from the germline V gene (reference sequence). Written as DNA, the CDR3 is TGCAATGCTAAGAACACGGCCGTTGAGACCCAGTACTTC. Translation: CNAKNTAVETQYF.

This sequence joins TRBV11-2 and TRBJ2-7; D is perhaps TRBD1 (6 bases). CDR3 length equals 13 residues. CDR1 is SGHAT, CDR2 FQNNGV, per germline. V lost 5 bases and J lost 3, with 11 bases in between. CDR3 DNA: TGTGCCAGCAGCCCAGGACAGCTCTACGAGCAGTACTTC. It is translated as CASSPGQLYEQYF.

This clone was observed a few times. V and J are TRBV6-1 and TRBJ2-1; 7 bases match TRBD2. V trimming: 5 bases; J trimming: 3 bases; junction bases outside the gene matches: 4. CDR3 length: 14 residues. Germline loops: CDR1 MNHNS, CDR2 SASEGT. The CDR3 here is CASSSTSDYNEQFF. CDR3 DNA: TGTGCCAGCAGTTCCACTAGCGACTACAATGAGCAGTTCTTC.

The CDR3 nucleotides read TGCAGTGCTAGAGACCAGGGGTATGGCTACACCTTC. It specifies CSARDQGYGYTF. J is TRBJ1-2 and V is TRBV20-1; TRBD1 might be the D (6 bases). Germline CDR1 and CDR2: DFQATT and SNEGSKA (reference sequence). Trimming removed 0 bases from V and 5 bases from J, with 7 bases in between. This CDR3 comprises 12 residues.

The J gene is TRBJ2-3, the V gene TRBV9; 7 bases map to TRBD1. In germline, CDR1 is SGDLS, CDR2 YYNGEE. The CDR3 loop spans 17 amino acids. V lost 0 bases, J lost 2 bases, and 9 bases stayed unmatched. CDR3 loop: CASSVGRTGPTTDTQYF. DNA for the CDR3: TGTGCCAGCAGCGTAGGCAGGACAGGCCCAACCACAGATACGCAGTATTTT.

V usage is TRBV6-1 and J usage is TRBJ2-7; 7 bases line up with TRBD1. Germline trimming cut 6 bases from V and 2 bases from J; bases unmatched to any gene: 7. The CDR3 has 14 residues. Germline V lookup: CDR1 MNHNS, CDR2 SASEGT. The CDR3 DNA follows: TGTGCCAGCAGCCGGGGACAGCAAGCCTACGAGCAGTACTTC. Its protein product is CASSRGQQAYEQYF.

The chain combines TRBV6-4 with TRBJ2-5; D unresolved. The germline V gene has CDR1 MRHNA and CDR2 SNTAGT. V lost 2 bases and J 4 bases, leaving 2 bases between the germline ends. The CDR3 has 11 residues. The CDR3 DNA follows: TGTGCCAGCAGTGACCGAGAGACCCAGTACTTC. Protein: CASSDRETQYF.

The rearrangement uses TRBV9 and TRBJ2-1; D gene unclear. This CDR3 spans 14 amino acids. The germline CDR1 and CDR2 sequences are SGDLS and YYNGEE. V lost 6 bases and J 4 bases, leaving 14 bases between the germline ends. The CDR3 sequence is CASNLLGCYNEQFF. The CDR3 region has the DNA TGTGCCAGCAACCTACTGGGGTGTTACAATGAGCAGTTCTTC.

This chain uses TRBV11-2 with TRBJ2-2, with 7 bases that match TRBD1. CDR1 is SGHAT and CDR2 is FQNNGV in the germline V gene. J gave up 4 bases and V 5 bases, and 4 bases lay outside the gene matches. The CDR3 is made up of 14 amino acids. CDR3 nucleotides: TGTGCCAGCAGCCCAAACAGGGGCACCGGGGAGCTGTTTTTT. It is translated as CASSPNRGTGELFF.

For this clone: This may arise from a read error, as a much more abundant clone is one base away. V and J are TRBV7-9 and TRBJ2-2; tentatively, D is TRBD2 (5 bases). The CDR3 sequence is 13 residues long. Per germline, CDR1 SEHNR and CDR2 FQNEAQ (reference sequence). CDR3 in amino acids: CASRPEVTGEPFF. In DNA, the CDR3 is TGTGCCAGCCGACCGGAGGTCACCGGGGAGCCGTTTTTT. Using reference TRBV7-9 and TRBJ2-2 for the parts outside the CDR3, the full variable domain is DTGVSQNPRHKITKRGQNVTFRCDPISEHNRLYWYRQTLGQGPEFLTYFQNEAQLEKSRLLSDRFSAERPKGSFSTLEIQRTEQGDSAMYLCASRPEVTGEPFFGEGSRLTVL.